This TCR beta chain was captured by sequencing in a study of OX40 agonist ivuxolimab in advanced cancers. Generated by immunoSEQ multiplex PCR, the TCRdb table keeps only in-frame clones and is missing some. This table has about 62,000 clones, 85% appearing once. V shed 4 bases, J shed 0 bases, and the junction held 2 bases outside the gene matches. The CDR3 length is 16 residues. Germline V gene data show CDR1 as LNHDA and CDR2 as SQIVND (reference sequence). The TCR was taken from an adult with an advanced solid tumor such as melanoma, head and neck, liver or kidney cancer. This rearrangement joins TRBV19 to TRBJ2-1; 11 bases are a match to TRBD2. The sample here was CD4+ or CD8+ T cells sorted from blood, taken in a trial of the OX40 agonist ivuxolimab. CDR3 coding DNA: TGTGCCAGTAGTAGGACTAGCGGGTCCTCCTACAATGAGCAGTTCTTC. This encodes CASSRTSGSSYNEQFF.